One sample yielded the 19 T cell receptor beta chains listed below, sequenced in a study of shared clonotypes between healthy human individuals. Profiled with immunoSEQ multiplex PCR; TCRdb holds only in-frame clones, not every one. The data show a few hundred thousand clones, with approximately 77% seen just once and about 11% held by the top ten. Sequencing was performed on PBMCs. The source is a woman aged 40-49 years in good health. Some clones in this sample may be carry-over from other donors' samples.

This rearrangement joins TRBV28 to TRBJ2-7; TRBD2 might be the D (5 bases). Trimming removed 6 bases at V and 2 bases at J, with 20 bases between. Germline CDR1 MDHEN, CDR2 SYDVKM. This CDR3 region has 16 residues. The CDR3 reads CASSPTGRAGAYEQYF. The DNA for the CDR3 is TGTGCCAGCAGCCCGACCGGGCGGGCCGGTGCCTACGAGCAGTACTTC.

This clone was counted once. The germline gene is not matched at one end of the junction; a read error may be the cause. This chain links TRBV5-6 with TRBJ2-1; TRBD2 might be the D (6 bases). CDR1 and CDR2 from the germline V gene are SGHDT and YYEEEE. CDR3 length: 17 residues. The CDR3 DNA is TGTGCCAGCAGCTTGGCAGGGAGAGGGAGGACGTTCAATGGGCAGTTCTTC. It specifies CASSLAGRGRTFNGQFF.

On this clone itself: A far larger clone is only one base removed, so a read error is likely. The chain couples TRBV15 to TRBJ2-3; 7 positions agree with TRBD2. This CDR3 is 15 amino acids long. V was pared by 5 bases and J by 4 bases, with 9 bases of the junction left unmatched. CDR1 LNHNV and CDR2 YYDKDF come from the germline V gene (reference sequence). The CDR3 DNA sequence: TGTGCCACCAGCGGAGTCGTGGGAGGGTCAGATACGCAGTATTTT. It codes for CATSGVVGGSDTQYF.

The chain uses TRBV27 and TRBJ2-5; D might be TRBD1 or TRBD2, each matching 5 bases. The J call is doubtful: the DNA matches TRBJ2-7 better. Germline V gene data show CDR1 as MNHEY and CDR2 as SMNVEV (reference sequence). The CDR3 covers 15 residues. The CDR3 DNA is TGTGCCAGCAGTTTATCTGAGAGGGGCCCCTACGAGCAGTACTTC. It codes for CASSLSERGPYEQYF.

As to this clone: A read error likely explains this, since a far larger clone differs by one base. The sample has other DNA sequences that encode this CDR3 too. The V gene is TRBV5-6, the J gene TRBJ1-5; tentatively, D is TRBD1 (5 bases). The CDR3 is made up of 16 amino acids. In germline, CDR1 is SGHDT, CDR2 YYEEEE. CDR3 residues: CASSLDGGSINQPQHF. CDR3 in DNA: TGTGCCAGCAGCTTGGATGGGGGATCGATCAATCAGCCCCAGCATTTC.

The chain joins TRBV19 to TRBJ1-5; D gene uncertain. Trimming left V 3 bases short and J 6 bases short, with 12 bases between. The CDR3 is 14 amino acids. Per germline, CDR1 LNHDA and CDR2 SQIVND (reference sequence). The DNA of the CDR3 is TGTGCCAGTAGTATCCTCTTATCAGGTCAGCCCCAGCATTTT. Amino acids: CASSILLSGQPQHF.

CDR3 DNA sequence: TGTGCCAGCAGTAGGGGACTAGCGGTTTCTCTTATGGATGAGCAGTTCTTC. Translating gives CASSRGLAVSLMDEQFF. The chain couples TRBV27 to TRBJ2-1, with 11 bases aligning to TRBD2. The CDR3 totals 17 residues. J gave up 8 bases and V 5 bases, and 14 bases lay outside the gene matches. Per germline, CDR1 MNHEY and CDR2 SMNVEV (reference sequence).

In the case of this clone: A much larger clone sits a single nucleotide away, making a read error possible. This rearrangement joins TRBV5-1 to TRBJ1-4; the match to TRBD1 covers 9 bases. Per the germline V gene, CDR1 is SGHRS and CDR2 is YFSETQ. The CDR3 runs to 17 residues. Here the CDR3 DNA reads TGCGCCAGCAGCCCCACTCACCAGATGACAGGGGGTCAAAAACTGTCTTTT. This sequence encodes CASSPTHQMTGGQKLSF.

V gene TRBV19 combines with J gene TRBJ1-5; the D is unclear. CDR3 length: 17 residues. Trimming stripped 3 bases from V and 1 base from J, with 16 bases between. Per germline, CDR1 LNHDA and CDR2 SQIVND (reference sequence). CDR3 region: CASSMVRQSLSNQPQHF. Here the CDR3 DNA reads TGTGCCAGTAGTATGGTTCGGCAGTCGCTCAGCAATCAGCCCCAGCATTTT.

The chain joins TRBV5-1 to TRBJ2-7; a weak D match, TRBD2 (6 bases). This CDR3 contains 15 residues. Looked up from germline, CDR1 is SGHRS and CDR2 is YFSETQ. The V end was cut by 4 bases, the J end by 0 bases, with 14 bases between. The CDR3 nucleotides are TGCGCCAGCAGCCTGTATAGCGGAAGCTCCTACGAGCAGTACTTC. Protein: CASSLYSGSSYEQYF.

The genes are TRBV28 and TRBJ2-7; D may match TRBD1 or TRBD2 (5 bases each). Germline-derived CDR1 and CDR2 are MDHEN and SYDVKM. The CDR3 loop spans 15 amino acids. V was cut by 4 bases and J by 2 bases, with 15 bases left in between. The CDR3 region has the DNA TGTGCCAGCAGTTCCCGGGACCTTACACCCTACGAGCAGTACTTC. Translated: CASSSRDLTPYEQYF.

The J gene is TRBJ2-3, the V gene TRBV28; D not resolved. Deletions cut 3 bases from V and 4 bases from J, with 11 bases between. This CDR3 region has 14 residues. In germline, CDR1 is MDHEN, CDR2 SYDVKM. The CDR3 sequence is CASSFPATPDTQYF. Written as DNA, the CDR3 is TGTGCCAGCAGTTTCCCCGCCACCCCAGATACGCAGTATTTT.

The V and J genes are TRBV9 and TRBJ2-2; possibly TRBD1 or TRBD2 for D (5 bases each). The V gene lost 0 bases and the J gene lost 8 bases, with 11 bases spanning the gap. The germline V gene encodes CDR1 SGDLS and CDR2 YYNGEE. CDR3 length: 14 amino acids. The CDR3 DNA sequence: TGTGCCAGCAGCGTAGAATCGGGGCGAGGGGAGCTGTTTTTT. Translated, it gives CASSVESGRGELFF.

The V and J genes are TRBV5-6 and TRBJ2-1, with no clear D. Between the trimmed V and J ends, which lost 5 bases and 3 bases, there was a span of 12 bases. CDR3 length: 14 amino acids. CDR1 and CDR2 (germline): SGHDT, YYEEEE. In DNA, the CDR3 is TGTGCCAGCAGTGGCCTAGAGAACTACAATGAGCAGTTCTTC. This sequence encodes CASSGLENYNEQFF.

The gene calls are TRBV4-3 and TRBJ2-7, with D unresolved. Germline values: CDR1 LGHNA, CDR2 YSLEER. The CDR3 contains 16 residues. V lost 1 base to trimming and J lost 3 bases, with 16 bases between them. The CDR3 region is CASSQGRQSALYEQYF. CDR3 coding DNA: TGCGCCAGCAGCCAAGGTCGTCAGTCGGCACTCTACGAGCAGTACTTC.

The chain uses TRBV10-3 and TRBJ2-5, with D possibly being TRBD2 (7 bases). This CDR3 has 14 amino acids. V was trimmed by 4 bases and J by 4 bases, leaving 13 bases between them. Germline-derived CDR1 and CDR2 are ENHRY and SYGVKD. The CDR3 loop is CAISAGGDVETQYF. The CDR3, as DNA: TGTGCCATCAGTGCGGGGGGCGACGTAGAGACCCAGTACTTC.

This clone was observed a single time. V gene TRBV28 combines with J gene TRBJ2-3; maybe TRBD2 (5 bases). The CDR3 is made up of 19 amino acids. The V gene lost 2 bases and the J gene lost 6 bases, with 27 bases spanning the gap. Germline V CDR1 and CDR2: MDHEN, SYDVKM. CDR3 DNA: TGTGCCAGCAGTTTACTCCCGATTGGTAGCGACTCACCTGGGGATACGCAGTATTTT. Translating it yields CASSLLPIGSDSPGDTQYF. The full variable domain, completed using reference TRBV28 and TRBJ2-3, is DVKVTQSSRYLVKRTGEKVFLECVQDMDHENMFWYRQDPGLGLRLIYFSYDVKMKEKGDIPEGYSVSREKKERFSLILESASTNQTSMYLCASSLLPIGSDSPGDTQYFGPGTRLTVL.

On this clone: Only one base separates this from a far larger clonotype, so it likely reflects a read error. The CDR3 nucleotides are TGTGCCTGGGGTGTAGGGGGTCCTCAGCCCCAGCATTTT. This encodes CAWGVGGPQPQHF. V usage is TRBV30 and J usage is TRBJ1-5; possibly TRBD1 for D (6 bases). The CDR3 loop spans 13 amino acids. Germline values: CDR1 GTSNPN, CDR2 SVGIG (reference sequence).

The sample holds one count of this clone. J is TRBJ2-6 and V is TRBV7-8; the D call may be TRBD1 or TRBD2 (6 bases each). The V end lost 5 bases, the J end lost 4 bases, and 12 bases lay between the germline ends. Per the germline V gene, CDR1 is SGHVS and CDR2 is FQNEAQ. CDR3 length equals 15 residues. The CDR3 DNA reads TGTGCCAGCAGCCTAGGGGGGACAGGGGCCAACGTCCTGACTTTC. This translates into CASSLGGTGANVLTF.